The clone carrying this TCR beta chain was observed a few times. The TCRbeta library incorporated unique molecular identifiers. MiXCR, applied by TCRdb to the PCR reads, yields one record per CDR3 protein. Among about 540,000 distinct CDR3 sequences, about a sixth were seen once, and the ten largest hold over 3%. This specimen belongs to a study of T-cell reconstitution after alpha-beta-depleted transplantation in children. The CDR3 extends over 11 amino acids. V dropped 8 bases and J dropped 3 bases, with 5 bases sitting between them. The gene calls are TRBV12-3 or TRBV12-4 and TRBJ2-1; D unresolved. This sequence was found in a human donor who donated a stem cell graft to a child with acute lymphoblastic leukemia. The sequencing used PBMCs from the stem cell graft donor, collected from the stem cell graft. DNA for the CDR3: TGTGCCAGCGAGTTCTACAATGAGCAGTTCTTC. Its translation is CASEFYNEQFF.